These 29 T cell receptor beta chains came from one sample sequenced in a study of cytomegalovirus exposure and HLA in healthy donors. This PCR relied on a set of 60 Vbeta primers and 13 Jbeta primers. Only in-frame clones appear in the TCRdb table, and some are missing; sequencing was by immunoSEQ multiplex PCR. This table holds 150,000 to 200,000 clones, around 70% found once. The sequenced sample consisted of PBMCs. Receptors were obtained from a man aged 18-30 years in good health and CMV-seropositive.

This rearrangement joins TRBV10-3 to TRBJ1-5; TRBD1 matches 7 bases. CDR3 length: 19 amino acids. Germline V CDR1 and CDR2: ENHRY, SYGVKD. The V gene end was trimmed by 0 bases and the J gene end by 6 bases; junction bases not matched to a gene: 17. CDR3 amino acids: CAISESKTGQGVLGQPQHF. DNA for the CDR3: TGTGCCATCAGTGAGTCTAAAACCGGGCAGGGGGTTCTAGGTCAGCCCCAGCATTTT.

The genes are TRBV19 and TRBJ1-4; 8 nucleotides match TRBD1. The CDR3 has 16 amino acids. Germline assignment: CDR1 LNHDA and CDR2 SQIVND (reference sequence). J was trimmed by 12 bases and V by 5 bases; bases with no gene match: 17. The CDR3: CASSQIQGAKFSQLFF. CDR3 in DNA: TGTGCCAGTAGTCAGATTCAGGGGGCGAAGTTTAGTCAACTGTTTTTT.

The V and J genes are TRBV21-1 and TRBJ1-1; the table's D call of TRBD1 was not tested on the DNA. TRBV21-1 is an annotated pseudogene. This CDR3 has 16 amino acids. DNA for the CDR3: TGTGCCAGCAGCCTCCGGGACAGGGGGCTGGACACTGAAGCTTTCTTT. Protein product: CASSLRDRGLDTEAFF.

CDR3 region: CASSPGTATYGYTF. In DNA form, the CDR3 reads TGTGCCAGCAGCCCCGGGACAGCAACTTATGGCTACACCTTC. The J gene is TRBJ1-2, the V gene TRBV5-4, with TRBD1 matching over 7 bases. CDR1 and CDR2 from the germline V gene are SGHNT and YYREEE (reference sequence). The CDR3 is 14 amino acids. Germline trimming cut 4 bases from V and 5 bases from J; bases unmatched to any gene: 8.

The rearrangement joins TRBV29-1 to TRBJ2-1; 7 bases fit TRBD1. Germline V gives CDR1 SQVTM, CDR2 ANQGSEA. J lost 0 bases, V lost 3 bases, and 5 bases had no gene match. This CDR3 contains 15 residues. This CDR3 reads CSVDYGTVSYNEQFF. DNA for the CDR3: TGCAGCGTTGATTATGGGACAGTCTCCTACAATGAGCAGTTCTTC.

The genes are TRBV15 and TRBJ1-4; no clear D. Trimming cost V 1 base and J 7 bases, with 13 bases left between them. The CDR3 has 15 amino acids. In germline, CDR1 is LNHNV, CDR2 YYDKDF (reference sequence). The CDR3 region has the DNA TGTGCCACCAGCAGAGGGGTGAACCGGGGTGAAAAACTGTTTTTT. As protein: CATSRGVNRGEKLFF.

This chain uses TRBV10-3 with TRBJ2-2; 8 bases are a match to TRBD2. The V gene end was trimmed by 3 bases and the J gene end by 4 bases; junction bases not matched to a gene: 4. The CDR3 runs to 15 residues. Germline V gene lookup returns CDR1 ENHRY and CDR2 SYGVKD. CDR3 in DNA: TGTGCCATCAGTGACAGCGGGAGTAGCACCGGGGAGCTGTTTTTT. It codes for CAISDSGSSTGELFF.

V is TRBV27 and J is TRBJ1-2; the match to TRBD1 covers 10 bases. This CDR3 spans 13 amino acids. The trim removed 3 bases at V and 6 bases at J, leaving 1 base unmatched. Looked up from germline, CDR1 is MNHEY and CDR2 is SMNVEV (reference sequence). The CDR3 DNA is TGTGCCAGCAGTTTGGGGACAGGGGATGGCTACACCTTC. Translation: CASSLGTGDGYTF.

This clone was seen a few times. The chain employs TRBV5-1 and TRBJ2-2, with D possibly TRBD2 on 6 matching bases. Per the germline V gene, CDR1 is SGHRS and CDR2 is YFSETQ. Trimming removed 4 bases from V and 4 bases from J, with 14 bases in between. The CDR3 runs to 15 residues. CDR3 coding DNA: TGCGCCAGCAGCCTCGGGAGCGTTGGCACCGGGGAGCTGTTTTTT. Translation: CASSLGSVGTGELFF.

The rearrangement joins TRBV6-5 to TRBJ1-6; D is perhaps TRBD1 (5 bases). The length of the CDR3 is 14 residues. Trimming took off 6 bases at V and 7 bases at J, with 13 bases between the two ends. CDR1 is MNHEY, CDR2 SVGAGI, per germline. The CDR3 DNA follows: TGTGCCAGCAGGCAAACGGGGGTCAATTCACCCCTCCACTTT. This sequence encodes CASRQTGVNSPLHF.

The rearrangement links TRBV11-3 to TRBJ2-5; 9 nucleotides match TRBD2. Germline loops: CDR1 SGHNT, CDR2 YENEEA. CDR3 length equals 16 residues. Trimming removed 1 base from V and 6 bases from J; junction bases left unmatched: 9. The CDR3 reads CASSLVAGGQVQTQYF. Here the CDR3 DNA reads TGTGCCAGCAGCTTAGTCGCGGGAGGGCAGGTACAGACCCAGTACTTC.

V gene TRBV6-5 combines with J gene TRBJ2-2; D not resolved. The germline V gene encodes CDR1 MNHEY and CDR2 SVGAGI. The CDR3 has 14 residues. The ends were cut back, 6 bases at V and 4 bases at J, with 12 bases in the middle. CDR3 sequence (DNA): TGTGCCAGCAGCCTTAGGTGGAGCACCGGGGAGCTGTTTTTT. Translating gives CASSLRWSTGELFF.

In this sample, this clone turned up once. The chain recombines TRBV6-1 with TRBJ2-2; 11 bases fit TRBD1. The CDR3 contains 13 residues. From germline, CDR1 is MNHNS and CDR2 SASEGT. Trimming at V came to 11 bases and at J to 3 bases, leaving 2 bases not matched to a gene. DNA of the CDR3: TGTGCCGGGACAGGGGGAGACACCGGGGAGCTGTTTTTT. Amino acids: CAGTGGDTGELFF.

The rearrangement uses TRBV7-9 and TRBJ1-1; no firm D call. V lost 1 base and J lost 2, with 11 bases in between. Per germline, CDR1 SEHNR and CDR2 FQNEAQ (reference sequence). There are 15 residues in the CDR3. Here the CDR3 reads CASSLVVGGNTEAFF. The CDR3 DNA sequence: TGTGCCAGCAGCTTAGTAGTCGGAGGAAACACTGAAGCTTTCTTT.

The chain joins TRBV5-6 to TRBJ1-3, with a possible D match to TRBD1 (5 bases). V lost 7 bases and J 4 bases, leaving 15 bases between the germline ends. Looked up from germline, CDR1 is SGHDT and CDR2 is YYEEEE. The CDR3 runs 14 residues. This CDR3 is CASEDTGGGNTIYF. CDR3 DNA: TGTGCCAGCGAGGACACGGGTGGGGGAAACACCATATATTTT.

The rearrangement uses TRBV7-9 and TRBJ1-2; TRBD1 is a possible D gene (5 bases). V dropped 7 bases and J dropped 4 bases, with 16 bases sitting between them. The CDR3 is made up of 14 amino acids. Looked up from germline, CDR1 is SEHNR and CDR2 is FQNEAQ (reference sequence). The CDR3 loop reads CASTISGGGYGYTF. Here the CDR3 DNA reads TGTGCCAGCACTATCTCGGGGGGTGGCTATGGCTACACCTTC.

This clone occurred a few times. This chain uses TRBV5-5 with TRBJ1-1; 10 nucleotides match TRBD1. With V trimmed by 5 bases and J by 5 bases, 9 bases remained unmatched. From germline, CDR1 is SGHKS and CDR2 YYEKEE (reference sequence). The CDR3 is made up of 15 amino acids. The CDR3 loop is CASSPGQGRLTEAFF. CDR3 sequence (DNA): TGTGCCAGCAGTCCGGGACAGGGGCGGCTAACTGAAGCTTTCTTT.

The rearrangement uses TRBV15 and TRBJ2-5, with no clear D. This CDR3 contains 16 residues. Germline CDR1 LNHNV, CDR2 YYDKDF (reference sequence). Trimming cost V 0 bases and J 5 bases, with 16 bases left between them. CDR3: CATSRDPLSHAETQYF. The CDR3 DNA follows: TGTGCCACCAGCAGAGATCCCCTGTCCCATGCGGAGACCCAGTACTTC.

CDR3 DNA sequence: TGTGCCAGCAGCGTAGAAGGTCGGGCAGGGACTGGGGCCAACGTCCTGACTTTC. It codes for CASSVEGRAGTGANVLTF. V usage is TRBV9 and J usage is TRBJ2-6, with a weak D call TRBD1 (5 bases). From germline, CDR1 is SGDLS and CDR2 YYNGEE. This CDR3 spans 18 amino acids. The V and J ends lost 0 bases and 2 bases respectively, with 15 bases between them.

This clone showed up just a few times. The chain combines TRBV30 with TRBJ1-6; no clear D. The CDR3 length is 12 residues. Germline V gene lookup returns CDR1 GTSNPN and CDR2 SVGIG (reference sequence). V was trimmed by 2 bases and J by 7 bases, leaving 6 bases between them. The CDR3 DNA is TGTGCCTGGAGTTCCGTAAATTCACCCCTCCACTTT. Protein: CAWSSVNSPLHF. Using reference TRBV30 and TRBJ1-6 for the parts outside the CDR3, the full variable domain is SQTIHQWPATLVQPVGSPLSLECTVEGTSNPNLYWYRQAAGRGLQLLFYSVGIGQISSEVPQNLSASRPQDRQFILSSKKLLLSDSGFYLCAWSSVNSPLHFGNGTRLTVT.

The chain joins TRBV2 to TRBJ2-2; D unclear. Trimming took 6 bases from V and 7 from J, leaving 6 bases between them. The CDR3 has 11 amino acids. Germline V gene lookup returns CDR1 SNHLY and CDR2 FYNNEI. The chain's CDR3 is CASRGDGELFF. CDR3 coding DNA: TGTGCCAGCAGGGGCGACGGGGAGCTGTTTTTT. The full variable domain, completed using reference TRBV2 and TRBJ2-2, is EPEVTQTPSHQVTQMGQEVILRCVPISNHLYFYWYRQILGQKVEFLVSFYNNEISEKSEIFDDQFSVERPDGSNFTLKIRSTKLEDSAMYFCASRGDGELFFGEGSRLTVL.

This chain joins TRBV5-4 and TRBJ2-7; D not certain. V was shortened by 0 bases and J by 1 base, with 8 bases between the two germline ends. The CDR3 length is 14 residues. CDR1 is SGHNT, CDR2 YYREEE, per germline (reference sequence). CDR3 sequence reads: CASSLGPGSYEQYV. DNA of the CDR3: TGTGCCAGCAGCTTGGGGCCAGGTTCCTACGAGCAGTACGTC.

This clone was detected once. The chain links TRBV10-3 to TRBJ2-7; D remains ambiguous. CDR1 and CDR2 (germline): ENHRY, SYGVKD. The length of the CDR3 is 12 residues. The V end was cut by 3 bases, the J end by 5 bases, with 8 bases between. For the CDR3, the DNA is TGTGCCATCAGTGAAACAGCACACGAGCAGTACGTC. Translation: CAISETAHEQYV.

The rearrangement uses TRBV5-6 and TRBJ1-1, with TRBD1 as a possible D gene (6 bases). Germline CDR1 SGHDT, CDR2 YYEEEE. The V and J ends lost 0 bases and 8 bases respectively, with 14 bases between them. This CDR3 is built from 14 residues. CDR3 loop: CASSLGQGIQEAFF. Written as DNA, the CDR3 is TGTGCCAGCAGCTTGGGGCAGGGGATCCAAGAAGCTTTCTTT.

V is TRBV11-3 and J is TRBJ2-1; TRBD2 matches 9 bases. Germline-derived CDR1 and CDR2 are SGHNT and YENEEA. The CDR3 is 17 amino acids. The trim removed 5 bases at V and 5 bases at J, leaving 13 bases unmatched. The CDR3 loop reads CASSRQKAGGRNNEQFF. CDR3 DNA: TGTGCCAGCAGCCGGCAGAAGGCGGGAGGGCGGAACAATGAGCAGTTCTTC.

This clone was seen only once. This chain connects TRBV19 to TRBJ2-1, with 8 bases fitting TRBD2. CDR3 length: 19 amino acids. Germline V gene sequence: CDR1 LNHDA, CDR2 SQIVND (reference sequence). With V trimmed by 1 base and J by 1 base, 12 bases remained unmatched. The CDR3: CASSIVRTSPVRSYNEQFF. Written as DNA, the CDR3 is TGTGCCAGTAGTATAGTCAGGACTAGCCCCGTGAGGTCCTACAATGAGCAGTTCTTC.

A word on this clone: Sequence at one end of the junction differs from germline and may be a read error. The V and J genes are TRBV4-2 and TRBJ1-6; TRBD1 matches at 8 bases. CDR1 LGHNA and CDR2 YNFKEQ come from the germline V gene. The CDR3 contains 17 residues. The CDR3 DNA reads as TGTGCCCGCAGCCAAGATGCAGGGGGCGCTTCCTACTCACCCCTCCACTTT. Translation gives CARSQDAGGASYSPLHF.

The chain recombines TRBV9 with TRBJ2-5; 7 positions agree with TRBD2. The CDR3 is 15 residues long. The V and J ends lost 0 bases and 5 bases, in that order; junction bases with no gene match: 7. Per the germline V gene, CDR1 is SGDLS and CDR2 is YYNGEE. The CDR3 here is CASSVAGGLRETQYF. The DNA for the CDR3 is TGTGCCAGCAGCGTAGCGGGAGGCCTGAGGGAGACCCAGTACTTC.

This clone was detected a few times. The rearrangement links TRBV6-5 to TRBJ1-5, with D possibly TRBD1 on 6 matching bases. The CDR3 has 15 amino acids. CDR1 is MNHEY, CDR2 SVGAGI, per germline. V gave up 7 bases and J gave up 2 bases, with 15 bases separating them. CDR3 in DNA: TGTGCCAGCAAGGGGGGGAGATGGGGCAATCAGCCCCAGCATTTT. Protein: CASKGGRWGNQPQHF.